The 7 T cell receptor beta chains in this list originate from one sample, sequenced in a study of shared clonotypes between healthy human individuals. TCRdb's copy holds only in-frame clones and misses some; the assay was immunoSEQ multiplex PCR. Here the sample spans 600,000 to 700,000 clones, around 73% being singletons. The sequenced material came from memory CD4+ T cells sorted from blood. Subset described: CD45RA-negative fraction. The source is a woman aged 25 to 39 in good health.

In this sample, this clone turned up a few times. The rearrangement joins TRBV19 to TRBJ2-3, with D perhaps matching TRBD1 (6 bases). The germline V gene encodes CDR1 LNHDA and CDR2 SQIVND (reference sequence). Between the trimmed V and J ends, which lost 1 base and 1 base, there was a span of 9 bases. CDR3 length: 15 residues. The CDR3 loop is CASSIAGVGTDTQYF. The CDR3 nucleotides read TGTGCCAGTAGTATAGCAGGGGTGGGCACAGATACGCAGTATTTT.

V gene TRBV2 combines with J gene TRBJ2-7; TRBD1 matches at 10 bases. Germline CDR1 and CDR2: SNHLY and FYNNEI. CDR3 length equals 14 residues. Trimming took 7 bases from V and 4 from J; bases not matched to a gene: 7. CDR3 residues: CASTRDRGSYEQYF. CDR3 bases: TGTGCCAGCACGAGGGACAGGGGATCGTACGAGCAGTACTTC.

This chain uses TRBV18 with TRBJ2-5; TRBD1 is a possible D gene (5 bases). The germline gives CDR1 KGHSH, CDR2 LQKENI. The CDR3 is made up of 13 amino acids. The V end was cut by 3 bases, the J end by 7 bases, with 12 bases between. CDR3 nucleotides: TGTGCCAGCTCACCGAACCAGGGTGGGACCCAGTACTTC. As protein: CASSPNQGGTQYF.

This clone was recorded many times. Other DNA sequences in the same sample also yield this CDR3. This sequence joins TRBV4-1 and TRBJ1-5; D is uncertain. V shed 0 bases and J shed 4 bases, with 7 bases lying between them. Germline values: CDR1 MGHRA, CDR2 YSYEKL. The length of the CDR3 is 14 residues. The CDR3 DNA follows: TGCGCCAGCAGCCAAGACGAGGGTAATCAGCCCCAGCATTTT. Its translation is CASSQDEGNQPQHF.

This chain connects TRBV30 to TRBJ1-1; tentative D call: TRBD1 (6 bases). Germline V gene lookup returns CDR1 GTSNPN and CDR2 SVGIG (reference sequence). The V gene lost 4 bases and the J gene lost 0 bases, with 15 bases spanning the gap. The CDR3 spans 15 residues. CDR3 in DNA: TGTGCCTGGAATCCGTTCGGACAGTTGAACACTGAAGCTTTCTTT. It translates to CAWNPFGQLNTEAFF. Together with reference TRBV30 and TRBJ1-1, the CDR3 gives the full variable domain: SQTIHQWPATLVQPVGSPLSLECTVEGTSNPNLYWYRQAAGRGLQLLFYSVGIGQISSEVPQNLSASRPQDRQFILSSKKLLLSDSGFYLCAWNPFGQLNTEAFFGQGTRLTVV.

Only one count was recorded for this clone. The chain links TRBV18 to TRBJ1-1; D is unclear. The V gene lost 6 bases and the J gene lost 4 bases, with 9 bases spanning the gap. Germline loops: CDR1 KGHSH, CDR2 LQKENI. This CDR3 has 12 amino acids. The CDR3 is CASSARATEAFF. The CDR3 coding sequence is TGTGCCAGCTCCGCGAGGGCCACTGAAGCTTTCTTT. Based on the CDR3 plus reference TRBV18 and TRBJ1-1, the full variable domain is NAGVMQNPRHLVRRRGQEARLRCSPMKGHSHVYWYRQLPEEGLKFMVYLQKENIIDESGMPKERFSAEFPKEGPSILRIQQVVRGDSAAYFCASSARATEAFFGQGTRLTVV.

The V call is TRBV25-1, the J call TRBJ2-2; D unresolved. This CDR3 is 16 amino acids long. Germline lookup yields CDR1 MGHDK and CDR2 SYGVNS. V dropped 4 bases and J dropped 7 bases, with 19 bases sitting between them. DNA for the CDR3: TGTGCCAGCAGTGCTCATACAGCAATCATGATCGGGGAGCTGTTTTTT. Protein product: CASSAHTAIMIGELFF.